This T cell receptor beta chain was identified in a study of T cells in localized non-small cell lung cancer. Points on this clone: The antigen is not known.

Points from the study as a whole: Uninvolved adjacent lung showed the highest T cell clonality, exceeding tumor. The study linked higher blood T cell density to longer overall survival.

V shed 3 bases and J 7 bases; nucleotides not matched to a gene: 1. The germline gives CDR1 SNHLY, CDR2 FYNNEI. The CDR3 covers 14 residues. Profiling relied on immunoSEQ multiplex PCR, and the TCRdb table lists in-frame clones only, not all of them. The sample carries about 28,000 clones, 80% to 90% recorded once. The TCR comes from a male donor aged 60 or older with stage I lung adenocarcinoma. This chain connects TRBV2 to TRBJ1-6, with 9 bases identical to TRBD1. Material: peripheral blood, obtained before any cancer treatment. The CDR3 coding sequence is TGTGCCAGCAGTGATGGACAGGGGAATTCACCCCTCCACTTT. Its protein product is CASSDGQGNSPLHF.